Below, one T cell receptor (beta chain) is given with its context. Study processing details: How many nucleated cells were present was estimated from reference gene primer amplification. Generated by immunoSEQ multiplex PCR, the TCRdb table keeps only in-frame clones and is missing some. The DNA was the basis for D and trimming; V, J and clone size are from that table. The data contain about 160,000 clones, more than 75% of them singletons. This entry belongs to a study of blood T cell repertoires in COVID-19. Across the whole study: T cells, B-cell-depleted T cells, or PBMCs supplied cDNA or gDNA.

V lost 6 bases and J lost 4; bases outside the gene matches: 3. CDR1 and CDR2 from the germline V gene are SNHLY and FYNNEI. The CDR3 totals 13 residues. Sample: peripheral blood. This chain connects TRBV2 to TRBJ1-1; 9 bases map to TRBD1. The TCR was taken from a man in his sixties with active or convalescent COVID-19. CDR3 coding DNA: TGTGCCAGCAGAAAGGACAGGGGCACTGAAGCTTTCTTT. Translated, it gives CASRKDRGTEAFF.